A single sample gave rise to the 29 T cell receptor beta chains below, sequenced in a study of metastatic and nonmetastatic thyroid tumors. TCRdb re-clonotyped the PCR reads via MiXCR. The sample shows about 69,000 clones, approximately 15% of them seen only once. All patients were treatment-naive before thyroid surgery. Material for sequencing was blood. Source of these receptors: a male donor with papillary thyroid cancer or a benign thyroid nodule (not recorded which). Some clones in this sample may be carry-over from other donors' samples.

For this clone: One end of the junction does not line up with germline, which may come from a read error. This chain links TRBV25-1 with TRBJ2-3; 7 bases map to TRBD2. CDR1 MGHDK and CDR2 SYGVNS come from the germline V gene. CDR3 size: 15 residues. This CDR3 is CSSSASGRATDTQYF. The CDR3 DNA follows: TGTTCCAGCAGTGCTAGCGGTAGGGCCACAGATACGCAGTATTTT.

This clone was counted ten times or more. This may be a read error: a much more frequent sequence differs by one nucleotide. This chain joins TRBV20-1 and TRBJ1-2; D is unresolved. The CDR3 has 11 amino acids. Germline V gene sequence: CDR1 DFQATT, CDR2 SNEGSKA (reference sequence). CDR3 amino acids: CSAYIGYGHTF. The DNA of the CDR3 is TGCAGTGCTTATATAGGCTATGGCCACACCTTC.

This chain joins TRBV30 and TRBJ2-2; 8 bases align to TRBD2. Germline V CDR1 and CDR2: GTSNPN, SVGIG (reference sequence). The CDR3 contains 15 residues. The V gene end was trimmed by 3 bases and the J gene end by 3 bases; junction bases not matched to a gene: 6. The CDR3 nucleotides are TGTGCCTGGAGGACTCCCGGGGGGGACACCGGGGAGCTGTTTTTT. This codes for CAWRTPGGDTGELFF. The variable domain in full, completed from reference TRBV30 and TRBJ2-2, reads SQTIHQWPATLVQPVGSPLSLECTVEGTSNPNLYWYRQAAGRGLQLLFYSVGIGQISSEVPQNLSASRPQDRQFILSSKKLLLSDSGFYLCAWRTPGGDTGELFFGEGSRLTVL.

This clone was counted at least ten times. The chain employs TRBV5-1 and TRBJ2-1; D is unclear. Germline V gene lookup returns CDR1 SGHRS and CDR2 YFSETQ. The CDR3 totals 11 residues. The germline V and J ends were trimmed by 4 bases and 7 bases, with 6 bases remaining between them. CDR3 region: CASSIDNEQFF. Written as DNA, the CDR3 is TGCGCCAGCAGCATCGATAATGAGCAGTTCTTC. Supplemented by reference TRBV5-1 and TRBJ2-1, the full variable domain reads KAGVTQTPRYLIKTRGQQVTLSCSPISGHRSVSWYQQTPGQGLQFLFEYFSETQRNKGNFPGRFSGRQFSNSRSEMNVSTLELGDSALYLCASSIDNEQFFGPGTRLTVL.

The sample holds many counts of this clone. The J gene is TRBJ2-1, the V gene TRBV9, with 11 bases aligning to TRBD2. V lost 2 bases, J lost 5 bases, and 3 bases stayed unmatched. The CDR3 consists of 15 residues. Germline values: CDR1 SGDLS, CDR2 YYNGEE. The CDR3 DNA reads as TGTGCCAGCAGCGTCGGACTAGCGGGTAACAATGAGCAGTTCTTC. This sequence encodes CASSVGLAGNNEQFF.

This clone appeared many times. The chain recombines TRBV7-3 with TRBJ2-2, with 9 bases fitting TRBD2. The CDR3 has 15 amino acids. V shed 0 bases and J 5 bases; nucleotides not matched to a gene: 1. Germline V CDR1 and CDR2: SGHTA, FQGTGA. The CDR3 loop is CASSLTSGSTGELFF. Written as DNA, the CDR3 is TGTGCCAGCAGCTTAACTAGCGGGAGTACCGGGGAGCTGTTTTTT.

The sample holds many counts of this clone. V is TRBV5-1 and J is TRBJ2-7, with 9 bases lining up with TRBD2. This CDR3 has 15 amino acids. Germline values: CDR1 SGHRS, CDR2 YFSETQ. Germline trimming cut 0 bases from V and 4 bases from J; bases unmatched to any gene: 5. CDR3 sequence (DNA): TGCGCCAGCAGCTTGGGTAGCGGGAGTGGTTACGAGCAGTACGTC. Translation gives CASSLGSGSGYEQYV.

This clone occurred many times. V usage is TRBV5-6 and J usage is TRBJ1-6, with 7 positions matching TRBD1. J was trimmed by 1 base and V by 6 bases; bases with no gene match: 16. CDR1 and CDR2 from the germline V gene are SGHDT and YYEEEE. CDR3 length: 19 residues. The CDR3 DNA reads as TGTGCCAGCAAGGCCGGCGCGGGTAGGGGGCGATCCTATAATTCACCCCTCCACTTT. Amino acid sequence: CASKAGAGRGRSYNSPLHF. Full variable domain (outside the CDR3, taken from reference TRBV5-6 and TRBJ1-6): DAGVTQSPTHLIKTRGQQVTLRCSPKSGHDTVSWYQQALGQGPQFIFQYYEEEERQRGNFPDRFSGHQFPNYSSELNVNALLLGDSALYLCASKAGAGRGRSYNSPLHFGNGTRLTVT.

This clone showed up many times. The V and J genes are TRBV10-3 and TRBJ1-5; weak D call: TRBD1 (6 bases). Trimming stripped 0 bases from V and 5 bases from J, with 14 bases between. CDR1 is ENHRY and CDR2 is SYGVKD in the germline V gene. CDR3 length: 16 residues. CDR3 amino acids: CAISESPTGMDQPQHF. Here the CDR3 DNA reads TGTGCCATCAGTGAGTCGCCCACAGGGATGGATCAGCCCCAGCATTTT.

Ten or more counts support this clone. The chain joins TRBV30 to TRBJ2-3; the match to TRBD2 covers 11 bases. Trimming took 5 bases from V and 0 from J; bases not matched to a gene: 4. The germline CDR1 and CDR2 sequences are GTSNPN and SVGIG (reference sequence). This CDR3 is built from 15 residues. Written as DNA, the CDR3 is TGTGCCTGGGCGTGGACTAGCGGGAGCACAGATACGCAGTATTTT. It codes for CAWAWTSGSTDTQYF.

This clone was counted ten times or more. The CDR3 is CSAAGRGLSYGYTF. The CDR3 DNA follows: TGCAGTGCAGCTGGCAGGGGATTGAGCTATGGCTACACCTTC. This sequence joins TRBV20-1 and TRBJ1-2, with D maybe TRBD1 (6 bases). This CDR3 spans 14 amino acids. Per the germline V gene, CDR1 is DFQATT and CDR2 is SNEGSKA (reference sequence). Trimming shortened V by 6 bases and J by 4 bases, and 18 bases separated the two germline ends.

This clone was counted ten times or more. The chain carries TRBV27 and TRBJ1-4; D unresolved. V lost 4 bases, J lost 10 bases, and 16 bases lay in between. The CDR3 consists of 14 residues. Germline assignment: CDR1 MNHEY and CDR2 SMNVEV (reference sequence). CDR3 amino acids: CASSSLETVGKLFF. The CDR3 DNA is TGTGCCAGCAGTTCGCTCGAGACCGTCGGAAAACTGTTTTTT. Using reference TRBV27 and TRBJ1-4 for the parts outside the CDR3, the full variable domain is EAQVTQNPRYLITVTGKKLTVTCSQNMNHEYMSWYRQDPGLGLRQIYYSMNVEVTDKGDVPEGYKVSRKEKRNFPLILESPSPNQTSLYFCASSSLETVGKLFFGSGTQLSVL.

This chain links TRBV27 with TRBJ2-1; D perhaps matches TRBD1 (5 bases). Per the germline V gene, CDR1 is MNHEY and CDR2 is SMNVEV (reference sequence). The CDR3 covers 15 residues. The ends were cut back, 7 bases at V and 3 bases at J, with 16 bases in the middle. CDR3 DNA sequence: TGTGCCAGCATAACATCCTGGACATGCTACAATGAGCAGTTCTTC. It specifies CASITSWTCYNEQFF.

Notes on this clone: One end of the junction varies from germline; a read error may be responsible. The chain joins TRBV2 to TRBJ2-5; the D call may be TRBD1 or TRBD2 (5 bases each). CDR1 SNHLY and CDR2 FYNNEI come from the germline V gene. The CDR3 runs to 14 residues. The CDR3, as DNA: TGTGCCAGCAGTAAAGGAACGATACAAGGGACCCAGTGCTTC. The encoded protein is CASSKGTIQGTQCF.

This clone appeared a few times. The rearrangement links TRBV27 to TRBJ2-1; no clear D gene. V was trimmed by 3 bases and J by 0 bases, leaving 15 bases between them. The CDR3 is made up of 17 amino acids. Looked up from germline, CDR1 is MNHEY and CDR2 is SMNVEV (reference sequence). This CDR3 is CASSFTPSLISYNEQFF. The DNA of the CDR3 is TGTGCCAGCAGTTTCACCCCCTCATTAATCTCCTACAATGAGCAGTTCTTC.

As concerns this clone: A much larger clone is a single base away; this may be a read error. Additional DNA sequences in this sample encode the identical CDR3. The chain combines TRBV11-1 with TRBJ2-3; TRBD2 matches at 11 bases. The CDR3 loop spans 16 amino acids. Germline loops: CDR1 SGHAT, CDR2 FQDESV (reference sequence). Here the CDR3 DNA reads TGCGCCAGCAGCTCCCCGGGACTAGCGGGCACAGATACGCAGTATTTT. Protein sequence: CASSSPGLAGTDTQYF. The full variable domain, rest sourced from reference TRBV11-1 and TRBJ2-3, is EAEVAQSPRYKITEKSQAVAFWCDPISGHATLYWYRQILGQGPELLVQFQDESVVDDSQLPKDRFSAERLKGVDSTLKIQPAELGDSAMYLCASSSPGLAGTDTQYFGPGTRLTVL.

Points on this clone: One end of the junction varies from germline; a read error may be responsible. CDR3 in amino acids: CSAQGVTGTQYF. CDR3 in DNA: TGCAGTGCCCAGGGGGTCACAGGGACCCAGTACTTT. This sequence joins TRBV20-1 and TRBJ2-5, with 7 bases aligning to TRBD1. Germline V gives CDR1 DFQATT, CDR2 SNEGSKA (reference sequence). The CDR3 is 12 amino acids.

This clone has ten or more counts. The chain employs TRBV11-2 and TRBJ2-3; 11 bases are a match to TRBD2. V gave up 2 bases and J gave up 0 bases; unmatched junction bases: 1. The CDR3 extends over 16 amino acids. Germline V lookup: CDR1 SGHAT, CDR2 FQNNGV. CDR3 DNA: TGTGCCAGCAGCTTACTAGCGGGAGGAAGCACAGATACGCAGTATTTT. Protein sequence: CASSLLAGGSTDTQYF.

This clone was seen ten or more times. The J gene is TRBJ2-3, the V gene TRBV7-9, with 13 bases matching TRBD2. CDR1 and CDR2 (germline): SEHNR, FQNEAQ (reference sequence). The CDR3 is 15 residues long. Germline trimming cut 6 bases from V and 5 bases from J; bases unmatched to any gene: 5. The CDR3 nucleotides read TGTGCCAGCAGTTCAGGACTAGCGGGAGAAGATACGCAGTATTTT. Translated: CASSSGLAGEDTQYF.

The rearrangement uses TRBV5-1 and TRBJ1-3; D gene unclear. The CDR3 has 12 residues. Trimming shortened V by 1 base and J by 4 bases, and 3 bases separated the two germline ends. CDR1 and CDR2 from the germline V gene are SGHRS and YFSETQ. CDR3 in amino acids: CASSLPGNTIYF. The CDR3 DNA reads TGCGCCAGCAGCTTGCCGGGAAACACCATATATTTT.

This clone was observed at least ten times. The V and J genes are TRBV4-1 and TRBJ2-3; 10 nucleotides agree with TRBD2. The germline V gene encodes CDR1 MGHRA and CDR2 YSYEKL. The CDR3 totals 15 residues. The junction had 7 bases not matched to a gene; V was cut back by 4 bases and J by 6 bases. CDR3 residues: CASSPRTSGEDTQYF. The DNA of the CDR3 is TGCGCCAGCAGCCCCCGGACTAGCGGCGAGGATACGCAGTATTTT.

In its sample, this clone was seen many times. The chain is built from TRBV5-1 and TRBJ2-2, with D perhaps TRBD2 (7 bases). This CDR3 contains 15 residues. Germline V gives CDR1 SGHRS, CDR2 YFSETQ. Trimming removed 5 bases from V and 4 bases from J, with 15 bases in between. The CDR3 region is CASRILGGGTGELFF. In DNA, the CDR3 is TGCGCCAGCAGGATACTAGGGGGGGGCACCGGGGAGCTGTTTTTT. The whole variable domain, filled in from reference TRBV5-1 and TRBJ2-2, reads KAGVTQTPRYLIKTRGQQVTLSCSPISGHRSVSWYQQTPGQGLQFLFEYFSETQRNKGNFPGRFSGRQFSNSRSEMNVSTLELGDSALYLCASRILGGGTGELFFGEGSRLTVL.

This clone has a handful of counts. A read error is possible here, since a much larger clone lies one base away. This chain connects TRBV16 to TRBJ1-2, with D uncertain. Germline V lookup: CDR1 KGHSY, CDR2 FQNENV. The V and J ends lost 4 bases and 5 bases respectively, with 14 bases between them. This CDR3 contains 14 residues. In DNA form, the CDR3 reads TGTGCCAGCAGCCGAGTTCAGACCGTGTATGGCTACACCTTC. Its translation: CASSRVQTVYGYTF.

This clone was recorded at least ten times. The chain carries TRBV5-1 and TRBJ2-1; 8 bases fit TRBD1. The length of the CDR3 is 15 residues. The V segment lost 0 bases and the J segment 7 bases; nucleotides outside the gene matches: 6. Germline V gene sequence: CDR1 SGHRS, CDR2 YFSETQ. The CDR3 sequence is CASSLVQGVNNEQFF. CDR3 sequence (DNA): TGCGCCAGCAGCTTGGTACAGGGGGTTAATAATGAGCAGTTCTTC.

In this sample, this clone turned up a few times. The rearrangement links TRBV6-1 to TRBJ2-7; the D gene is possibly TRBD2 (5 bases). CDR3 length: 13 amino acids. Germline V lookup: CDR1 MNHNS, CDR2 SASEGT. The DNA for the CDR3 is TGTGCCAGCAGTCCCGGGAACCCCTACGATCAGTACGTC. Translating it yields CASSPGNPYDQYV.

This clone was seen only a few times. The chain employs TRBV6-1 and TRBJ2-7; D remains ambiguous. Germline-derived CDR1 and CDR2 are MNHNS and SASEGT. Deletions cut 9 bases from V and 10 bases from J, with 19 bases between. There are 12 residues in the CDR3. This chain's CDR3 is CARGRLSYYQYV. The CDR3 nucleotides are TGTGCCAGAGGACGGTTATCCTACTATCAGTACGTC.

This clone was recorded many times. This chain joins TRBV28 and TRBJ1-4, with 8 bases lining up with TRBD1. Losses at the gene ends were 7 bases for V and 8 bases for J; bases not matched to a gene: 6. Germline V gene data show CDR1 as MDHEN and CDR2 as SYDVKM. This CDR3 is built from 13 residues. The CDR3 DNA sequence: TGTGCCAGCATGGACAGGGAACAAGAAAAACTGTTTTTT. It codes for CASMDREQEKLFF.

This clone was recorded at least ten times. The chain uses TRBV10-3 and TRBJ1-1; D ambiguous. Germline CDR1 ENHRY, CDR2 SYGVKD. Trimming pared 1 base from V and 0 bases from J, leaving 9 bases between. CDR3 length equals 15 residues. The DNA for the CDR3 is TGTGCCATCAGTGAGTTGGCAGGTATGAACACTGAAGCTTTCTTT. Protein sequence: CAISELAGMNTEAFF.

This clone was recorded many times. The chain carries TRBV30 and TRBJ2-3, with a possible D match to TRBD2 (6 bases). Germline CDR1 is GTSNPN and CDR2 is SVGIG (reference sequence). V was trimmed by 1 base and J by 0 bases, leaving 8 bases between them. The CDR3 has 14 amino acids. CDR3 protein: CAWSGDFSTDTQYF. The CDR3 nucleotides read TGTGCCTGGAGTGGGGACTTTAGCACAGATACGCAGTATTTT. The full variable domain, its missing parts supplied by reference TRBV30 and TRBJ2-3, is SQTIHQWPATLVQPVGSPLSLECTVEGTSNPNLYWYRQAAGRGLQLLFYSVGIGQISSEVPQNLSASRPQDRQFILSSKKLLLSDSGFYLCAWSGDFSTDTQYFGPGTRLTVL.